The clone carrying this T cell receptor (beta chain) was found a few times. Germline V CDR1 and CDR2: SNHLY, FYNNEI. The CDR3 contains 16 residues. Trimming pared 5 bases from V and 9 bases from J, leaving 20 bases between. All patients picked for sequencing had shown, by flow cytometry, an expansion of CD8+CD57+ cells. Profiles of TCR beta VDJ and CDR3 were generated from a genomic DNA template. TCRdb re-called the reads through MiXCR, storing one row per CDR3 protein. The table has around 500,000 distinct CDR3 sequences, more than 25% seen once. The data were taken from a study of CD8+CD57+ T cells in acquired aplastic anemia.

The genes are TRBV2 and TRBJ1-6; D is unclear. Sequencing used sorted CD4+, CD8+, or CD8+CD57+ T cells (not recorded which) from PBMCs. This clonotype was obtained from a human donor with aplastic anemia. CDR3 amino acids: CASSLHGIPTASPLHF. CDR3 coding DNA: TGTGCCAGCAGTTTACACGGGATCCCGACTGCTTCACCCCTCCACTTT.